A single T cell receptor beta chain is shown here with its context. Assay: immunoSEQ multiplex PCR; the TCRdb copy retains only in-frame clones and omits some. Here the sample spans about 730,000 clones, 75% to 90% being singletons. This sample was included in a study of shared T cell receptors in the human thymus. The sample was also reused in another study, on human thymus T cells. That source notes: Related research examined unrelated individuals and reported that their thymic repertoires overlapped highly.

The sequencing sample was made of thymocytes. This sequence originates from a girl under three years old with a congenital heart defect.

The CDR3 spells CASRPTSGGIYEQYF. DNA of the CDR3: TGCGCCAGCAGGCCCACTAGCGGCGGGATCTACGAGCAGTACTTC. V is TRBV5-1 and J is TRBJ2-7; TRBD2 aligns across 8 bases. The J segment lost 3 bases and the V segment lost 5 bases, leaving 10 bases of the junction unmatched. This CDR3 is built from 15 residues. The germline V gene has CDR1 SGHRS and CDR2 YFSETQ.